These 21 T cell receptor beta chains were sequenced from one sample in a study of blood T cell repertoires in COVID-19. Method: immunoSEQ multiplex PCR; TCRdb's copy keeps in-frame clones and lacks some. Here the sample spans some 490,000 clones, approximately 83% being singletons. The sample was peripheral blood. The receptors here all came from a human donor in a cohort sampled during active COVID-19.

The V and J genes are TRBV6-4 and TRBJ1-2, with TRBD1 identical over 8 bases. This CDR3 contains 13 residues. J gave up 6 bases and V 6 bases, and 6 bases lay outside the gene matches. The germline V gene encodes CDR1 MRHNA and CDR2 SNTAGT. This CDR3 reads CASRQTGVHGYTF. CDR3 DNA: TGTGCCAGCAGACAGACAGGGGTCCATGGCTACACCTTC.

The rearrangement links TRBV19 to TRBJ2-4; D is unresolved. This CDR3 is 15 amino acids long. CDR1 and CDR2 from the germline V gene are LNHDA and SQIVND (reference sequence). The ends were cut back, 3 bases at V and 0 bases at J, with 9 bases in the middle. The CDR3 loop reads CASSMTALAKNIQYF. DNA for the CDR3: TGTGCCAGTAGTATGACTGCTCTAGCCAAAAACATTCAGTACTTC.

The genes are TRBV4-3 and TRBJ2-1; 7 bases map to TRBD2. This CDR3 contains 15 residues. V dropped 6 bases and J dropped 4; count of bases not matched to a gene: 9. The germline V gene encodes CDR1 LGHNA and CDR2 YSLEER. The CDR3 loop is CASRLVLAEYNEQFF. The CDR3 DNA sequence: TGCGCCAGCAGGCTGGTTCTAGCGGAGTACAATGAGCAGTTCTTC.

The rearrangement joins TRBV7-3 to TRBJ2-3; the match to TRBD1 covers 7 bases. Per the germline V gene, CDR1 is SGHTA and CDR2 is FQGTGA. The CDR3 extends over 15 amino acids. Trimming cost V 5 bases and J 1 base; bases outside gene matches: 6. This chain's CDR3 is CASSTLGQGTDTQYF. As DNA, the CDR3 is TGTGCCAGCAGCACCCTTGGACAGGGCACAGATACGCAGTATTTT.

CDR3 sequence reads: CASSSAGTSGVQETQYF. In nucleotides, the CDR3 is TGTGCCAGCAGTTCAGCTGGGACTAGCGGGGTGCAAGAGACCCAGTACTTC. The chain uses TRBV28 and TRBJ2-5, with 13 bases fitting TRBD2. J was trimmed by 2 bases and V by 4 bases; bases with no gene match: 7. Per the germline V gene, CDR1 is MDHEN and CDR2 is SYDVKM. CDR3 size: 17 residues.

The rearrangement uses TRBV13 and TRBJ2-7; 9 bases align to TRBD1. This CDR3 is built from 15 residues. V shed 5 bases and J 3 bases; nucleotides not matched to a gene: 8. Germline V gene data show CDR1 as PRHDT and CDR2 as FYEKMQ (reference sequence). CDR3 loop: CASSSRDRAYYEQYF. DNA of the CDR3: TGTGCCAGCAGCAGCCGGGACAGGGCTTACTACGAGCAGTACTTC.

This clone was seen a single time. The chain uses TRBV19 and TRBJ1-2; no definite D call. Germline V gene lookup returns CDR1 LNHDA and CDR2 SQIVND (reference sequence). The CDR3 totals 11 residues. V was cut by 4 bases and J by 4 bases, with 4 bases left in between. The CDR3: CASSTLYGYTF. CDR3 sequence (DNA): TGTGCCAGTAGTACCCTCTATGGCTACACCTTC.

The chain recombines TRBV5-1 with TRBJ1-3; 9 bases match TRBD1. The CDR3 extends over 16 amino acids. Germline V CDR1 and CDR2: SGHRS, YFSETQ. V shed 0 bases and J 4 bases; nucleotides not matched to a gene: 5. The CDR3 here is CASSLDYRGLGNTIYF. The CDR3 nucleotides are TGCGCCAGCAGCTTGGATTACAGGGGGCTCGGAAACACCATATATTTT. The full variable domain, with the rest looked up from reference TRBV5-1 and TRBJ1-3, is KAGVTQTPRYLIKTRGQQVTLSCSPISGHRSVSWYQQTPGQGLQFLFEYFSETQRNKGNFPGRFSGRQFSNSRSEMNVSTLELGDSALYLCASSLDYRGLGNTIYFGEGSWLTVV.

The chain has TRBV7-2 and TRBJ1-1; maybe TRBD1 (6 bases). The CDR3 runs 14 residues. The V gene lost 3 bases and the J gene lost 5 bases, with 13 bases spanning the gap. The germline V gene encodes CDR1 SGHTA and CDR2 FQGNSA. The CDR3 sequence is CASSFTPGETEAFF. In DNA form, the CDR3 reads TGTGCCAGCAGCTTTACCCCAGGGGAAACTGAAGCTTTCTTT.

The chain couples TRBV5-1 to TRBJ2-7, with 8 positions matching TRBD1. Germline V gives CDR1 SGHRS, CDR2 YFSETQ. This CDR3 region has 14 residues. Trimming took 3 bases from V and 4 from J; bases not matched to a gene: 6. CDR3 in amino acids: CASSSTGDIYEQYF. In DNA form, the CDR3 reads TGCGCCAGCAGCTCGACAGGGGATATATACGAGCAGTACTTC.

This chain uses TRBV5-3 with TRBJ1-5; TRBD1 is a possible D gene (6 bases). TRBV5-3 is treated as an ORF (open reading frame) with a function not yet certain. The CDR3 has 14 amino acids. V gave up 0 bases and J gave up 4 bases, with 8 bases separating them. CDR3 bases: TGTGCCAGAAGCTTGGCCAGGGGAAATCAGCCCCAGCATTTT. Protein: CARSLARGNQPQHF.

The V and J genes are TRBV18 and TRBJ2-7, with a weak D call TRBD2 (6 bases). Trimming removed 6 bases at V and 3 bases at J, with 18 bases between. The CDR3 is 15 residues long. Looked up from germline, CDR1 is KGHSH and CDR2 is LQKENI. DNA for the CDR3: TGTGCCAGCTCTTCAGAGCGGGTAAGGGTCTACGAGCAGTACTTC. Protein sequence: CASSSERVRVYEQYF.

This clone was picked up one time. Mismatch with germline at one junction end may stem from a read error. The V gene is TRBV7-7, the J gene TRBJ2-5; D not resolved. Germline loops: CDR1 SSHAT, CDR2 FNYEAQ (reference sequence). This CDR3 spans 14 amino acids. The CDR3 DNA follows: TGTGCTAGCAGCCCTTCGAGGAATCCTGAGACCCAGTACTTC. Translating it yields CASSPSRNPETQYF.

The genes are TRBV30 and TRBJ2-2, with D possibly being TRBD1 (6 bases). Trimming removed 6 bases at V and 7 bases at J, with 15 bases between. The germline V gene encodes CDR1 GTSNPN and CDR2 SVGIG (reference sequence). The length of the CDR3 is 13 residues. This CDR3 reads CACRRDISGELFF. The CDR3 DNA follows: TGTGCCTGCCGAAGGGACATCAGCGGGGAGCTGTTTTTT. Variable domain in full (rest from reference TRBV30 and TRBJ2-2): SQTIHQWPATLVQPVGSPLSLECTVEGTSNPNLYWYRQAAGRGLQLLFYSVGIGQISSEVPQNLSASRPQDRQFILSSKKLLLSDSGFYLCACRRDISGELFFGEGSRLTVL.

The CDR3 bases are TGTGCCGCGACAGGTGCCCCCGGGGAGCTGTTTTTT. Amino acid sequence: CAATGAPGELFF. The chain carries TRBV10-3 and TRBJ2-2, with D maybe TRBD1 (6 bases). CDR1 and CDR2 (germline): ENHRY, SYGVKD. CDR3 size: 12 residues. V lost 11 bases to trimming and J lost 6 bases, with 13 bases between them.

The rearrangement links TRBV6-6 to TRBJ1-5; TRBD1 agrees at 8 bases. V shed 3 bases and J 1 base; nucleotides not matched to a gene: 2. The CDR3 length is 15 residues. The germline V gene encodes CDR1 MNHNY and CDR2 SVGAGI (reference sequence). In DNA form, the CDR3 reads TGTGCCAGCAGTTATAACAGGGGGAGCAATCAGCCCCAGCATTTT. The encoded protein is CASSYNRGSNQPQHF.

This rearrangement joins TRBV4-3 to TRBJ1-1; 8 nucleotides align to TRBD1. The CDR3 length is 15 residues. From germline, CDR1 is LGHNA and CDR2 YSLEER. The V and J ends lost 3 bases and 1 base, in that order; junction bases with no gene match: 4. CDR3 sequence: CASSHRQGRNTEAFF. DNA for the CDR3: TGCGCCAGCAGCCACCGACAGGGGAGGAACACTGAAGCTTTCTTT.

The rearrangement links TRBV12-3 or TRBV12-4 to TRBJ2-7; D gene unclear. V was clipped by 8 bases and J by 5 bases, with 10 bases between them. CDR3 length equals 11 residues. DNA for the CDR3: TGTGCCAGCTCTATCACGGACGAGCAGTACTTC. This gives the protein CASSITDEQYF.

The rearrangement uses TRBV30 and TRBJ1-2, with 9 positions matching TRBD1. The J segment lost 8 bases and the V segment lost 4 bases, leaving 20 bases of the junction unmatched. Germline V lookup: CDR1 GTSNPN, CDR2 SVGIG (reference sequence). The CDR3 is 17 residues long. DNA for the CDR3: TGTGCCTGGAACCTCCCCGTCTGGGACAGGGCGTCTGGGGGCTACACCTTC. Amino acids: CAWNLPVWDRASGGYTF. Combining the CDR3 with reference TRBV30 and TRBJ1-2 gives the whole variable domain SQTIHQWPATLVQPVGSPLSLECTVEGTSNPNLYWYRQAAGRGLQLLFYSVGIGQISSEVPQNLSASRPQDRQFILSSKKLLLSDSGFYLCAWNLPVWDRASGGYTFGSGTRLTVV.

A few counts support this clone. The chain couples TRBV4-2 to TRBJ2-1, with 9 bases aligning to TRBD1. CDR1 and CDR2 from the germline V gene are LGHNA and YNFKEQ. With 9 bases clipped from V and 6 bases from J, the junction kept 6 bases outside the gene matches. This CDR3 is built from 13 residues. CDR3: CASSGTGFNEQFF. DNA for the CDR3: TGTGCCAGTTCTGGGACAGGGTTCAATGAGCAGTTCTTC.

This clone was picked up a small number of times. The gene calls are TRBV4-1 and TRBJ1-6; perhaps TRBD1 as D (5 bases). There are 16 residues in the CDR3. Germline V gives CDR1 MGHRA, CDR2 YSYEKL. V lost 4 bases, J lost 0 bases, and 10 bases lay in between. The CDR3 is CASSLGGSSYNSPLHF. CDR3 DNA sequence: TGCGCCAGCAGCCTGGGGGGAAGCTCCTATAATTCACCCCTCCACTTT.